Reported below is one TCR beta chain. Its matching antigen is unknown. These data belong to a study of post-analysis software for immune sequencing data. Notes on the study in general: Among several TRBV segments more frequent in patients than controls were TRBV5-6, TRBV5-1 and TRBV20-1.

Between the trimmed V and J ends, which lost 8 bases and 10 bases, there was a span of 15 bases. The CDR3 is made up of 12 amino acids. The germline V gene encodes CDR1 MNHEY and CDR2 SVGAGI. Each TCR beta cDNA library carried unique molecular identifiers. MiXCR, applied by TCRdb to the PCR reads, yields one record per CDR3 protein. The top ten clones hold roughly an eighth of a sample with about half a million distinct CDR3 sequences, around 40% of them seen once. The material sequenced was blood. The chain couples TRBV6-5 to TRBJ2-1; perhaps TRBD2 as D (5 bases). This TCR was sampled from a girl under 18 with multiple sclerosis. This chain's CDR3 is CASWERVGEQFF. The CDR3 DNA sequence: TGTGCCAGCTGGGAGAGGGTGGGGGAGCAGTTCTTC.